This T cell receptor (beta chain) was observed in a study of graft-versus-host responses after intestinal transplantation. On the study more broadly: The study gave all recipients anti-thymocyte globulin induction, then tacrolimus and steroids for about 3 years. Study-wide findings and caveats: Graft-donor T cell macrochimerism coincided with high graft-versus-host to host-versus-graft clonal ratios in allografts. Among circulating GvH clones, peak levels were associated with early post-transplant declines in HvG clones. Present in recipient marrow, GvH clones included some that appeared first in ileum or blood.

Sequencing used immunoSEQ multiplex PCR; TCRdb keeps in-frame clones, though not all of them. Of more than 90,000 clones listed, over 85% are singletons. The germline CDR1 and CDR2 sequences are LNHDA and SQIVND (reference sequence). V gave up 2 bases and J gave up 4 bases, with 14 bases separating them. The CDR3 is 15 residues long. Comments on this clone: The antigen is undetermined.

The sample was unstimulated CD4+ T cells sorted from spleen or lymph node cells, taken before transplant. The sequence was collected from a human donor who was the organ donor for an intestinal transplant. The chain has TRBV19 and TRBJ1-2, with D perhaps matching TRBD1 (5 bases). CDR3 residues: CASSITPGRVYGYTF. The CDR3 bases are TGTGCCAGTAGTATAACCCCAGGGAGGGTCTATGGCTACACCTTC.